The 17 T cell receptor beta chains reported below all come from one sample, sequenced in a study of T cells in Graves' hyperthyroidism and ophthalmopathy. RNA transcripts were the template for amplifying TCR beta CDR3 regions. HTBI primers drove first-round RT-PCR of the TCR CDR3. One entry per CDR3 protein results from TCRdb running MiXCR on the multiplex PCR reads. The table lists fewer than 900,000 distinct CDR3 sequences, roughly 15% of them singletons. Source material: blood. The receptor source for this set is a young man with Graves' hyperthyroidism.

This clonotype has at least ten counts. J is TRBJ2-1 and V is TRBV6-1; D possibly corresponds to TRBD1 (5 bases). The CDR3 has 14 residues. Germline lookup yields CDR1 MNHNS and CDR2 SASEGT. Trimming took 1 base from V and 7 from J, leaving 11 bases between them. The CDR3 coding sequence is TGTGCCAGCAGTGAAGGGCAGGGTTGGAATGAGCAGTTCTTC. As protein: CASSEGQGWNEQFF.

This clonotype was counted at least ten times. V and J are TRBV2 and TRBJ1-4; 7 bases are shared with TRBD1. The CDR3 is 15 amino acids. The ends lost 4 bases at V and 4 bases at J; junction bases unmatched: 6. The germline gives CDR1 SNHLY, CDR2 FYNNEI. The CDR3 nucleotides read TGTGCCAGCAGTGTATACAGGGGTTTTAATGAAAAACTGTTTTTT. This sequence encodes CASSVYRGFNEKLFF.

This clonotype was counted at least ten times. This rearrangement joins TRBV2 to TRBJ2-5, with no clear D. CDR1 is SNHLY, CDR2 FYNNEI, per germline. The CDR3 sequence is 13 residues long. Between the trimmed V and J ends, which lost 4 bases and 1 base, there was a span of 7 bases. The CDR3 protein is CASSVGSQETQYF. The CDR3 region has the DNA TGTGCCAGCAGTGTTGGATCCCAAGAGACCCAGTACTTC. The complete variable domain, with remaining parts taken from reference TRBV2 and TRBJ2-5, reads EPEVTQTPSHQVTQMGQEVILRCVPISNHLYFYWYRQILGQKVEFLVSFYNNEISEKSEIFDDQFSVERPDGSNFTLKIRSTKLEDSAMYFCASSVGSQETQYFGPGTRLLVL.

The CDR3 region is CASSPDRARETQYF. CDR3 coding DNA: TGTGCCAGCAGCCCCGACAGGGCTCGGGAGACCCAGTACTTC. J is TRBJ2-5 and V is TRBV28, with TRBD1 matching over 7 bases. In germline, CDR1 is MDHEN, CDR2 SYDVKM. V was clipped by 6 bases and J by 5 bases; unmatched bases: 9. This CDR3 spans 14 amino acids.

This clonotype has at least ten counts. The V gene is TRBV12-5, the J gene TRBJ2-3; TRBD2 aligns across 7 bases. Looked up from germline, CDR1 is LGHNT and CDR2 is FRNRAP. J was trimmed by 6 bases and V by 0 bases; bases with no gene match: 9. This CDR3 has 16 amino acids. The CDR3: CASGLVLGGGPDTQYF. CDR3 DNA sequence: TGTGCTAGTGGTTTGGTACTCGGGGGAGGGCCCGATACGCAGTATTTT.

This clonotype was observed a few times. This sequence joins TRBV24-1 and TRBJ2-5; no firm D call. Germline CDR1 reads KGHDR; CDR2 reads SFDVKD. The CDR3 has 16 residues. V lost 4 bases, J lost 5 bases, and 19 bases lay in between. The DNA of the CDR3 is TGTGCCACCAGTGACTCCCGGACGGTGATGCCGGAGACCCAGTACTTC. Its translation is CATSDSRTVMPETQYF.

This clonotype was seen at least ten times. The rearrangement joins TRBV6-2 or TRBV6-3 to TRBJ2-4; 8 positions match TRBD2. CDR3 length equals 17 residues. J lost 8 bases, V lost 2 bases, and 14 bases had no gene match. Germline V lookup: CDR1 MNHEY, CDR2 SVGEGT. The CDR3 region is CASSYESGSLKVDIQYF. The CDR3 bases are TGTGCCAGCAGTTACGAGAGCGGGAGTCTCAAGGTTGACATTCAGTACTTC.

This chain uses TRBV3-1 with TRBJ1-4; tentative D call: TRBD1 (5 bases). The CDR3 contains 13 residues. Trimming removed 0 bases from V and 6 bases from J, with 5 bases in between. Germline CDR1 reads LGHDT; CDR2 reads YNNKEL (reference sequence). The CDR3 region has the DNA TGTGCCAGCAGCCAAGAGGGGGATGAAAAACTGTTTTTT. As protein: CASSQEGDEKLFF. Combining the CDR3 with reference TRBV3-1 and TRBJ1-4 gives the whole variable domain DTAVSQTPKYLVTQMGNDKSIKCEQNLGHDTMYWYKQDSKKFLKIMFSYNNKELIINETVPNRFSPKSPDKAHLNLHINSLELGDSAVYFCASSQEGDEKLFFGSGTQLSVL.

This clonotype was detected only a few times. The V gene is TRBV6-1, the J gene TRBJ2-3; the match to TRBD2 covers 9 bases. Per germline, CDR1 MNHNS and CDR2 SASEGT. V shed 4 bases, J shed 6 bases, and the junction held 8 bases outside the gene matches. This CDR3 contains 15 residues. The CDR3 region is CASSANSGSRDTQYF. In nucleotides, the CDR3 is TGTGCCAGCAGTGCCAATAGCGGGAGCCGGGATACGCAGTATTTT.

There are many counts of this clonotype. The chain joins TRBV7-9 to TRBJ2-5; TRBD2 matches at 9 bases. V was clipped by 8 bases and J by 5 bases; unmatched bases: 12. The germline V gene encodes CDR1 SEHNR and CDR2 FQNEAQ (reference sequence). This CDR3 region has 15 residues. The CDR3 bases are TGTGCCAGCGCCGGGTGGGGGACTAGCATCGAGACCCAGTACTTC. Its protein is CASAGWGTSIETQYF.

The chain joins TRBV10-3 to TRBJ2-3; TRBD1 might be the D (5 bases). The V and J ends lost 9 bases and 3 bases respectively, with 13 bases between them. Germline values: CDR1 ENHRY, CDR2 SYGVKD. The CDR3 length is 13 residues. The CDR3 loop reads CAMAGQSTDTQYF. The CDR3 bases are TGTGCCATGGCAGGGCAATCGACAGATACGCAGTATTTT.

The V call is TRBV6-2 or TRBV6-3, the J call TRBJ2-4; 7 nucleotides match TRBD1. With 6 bases clipped from V and 0 bases from J, the junction kept 11 bases outside the gene matches. CDR1 is MNHEY, CDR2 SVGEGT, per germline. The CDR3 runs to 17 residues. The CDR3 nucleotides read TGTGCCAGCAGCCAGGGACAGCGATATCTAGCCAAAAACATTCAGTACTTC. This gives the protein CASSQGQRYLAKNIQYF.

This clonotype has ten or more counts. This rearrangement joins TRBV6-1 to TRBJ2-7; D may be TRBD1 or TRBD2 (7 bases each). The CDR3 runs 14 residues. V lost 5 bases and J lost 4, with 15 bases in between. The germline CDR1 and CDR2 sequences are MNHNS and SASEGT. The CDR3 sequence is CASSRGDRGYEQYF. In DNA form, the CDR3 reads TGTGCCAGCAGTCGGGGGGACAGAGGATACGAGCAGTACTTC.

This clonotype was detected many times. The V gene is TRBV28, the J gene TRBJ2-1; no definite D call. Per the germline V gene, CDR1 is MDHEN and CDR2 is SYDVKM. The CDR3 has 15 residues. Trimming removed 2 bases at V and 5 bases at J, with 13 bases between. CDR3 in amino acids: CASSLPSTYDNEQFF. DNA of the CDR3: TGTGCCAGCAGTTTACCCTCGACATACGACAATGAGCAGTTCTTC.

The table lists this clonotype with many counts. CDR3: CASSQGQGANQPQHF. CDR3 nucleotide sequence: TGTGCCAGCAGCCAAGGCCAGGGGGCCAATCAGCCCCAGCATTTT. The chain couples TRBV3-1 to TRBJ1-5; 8 bases are a match to TRBD1. Germline trimming cut 1 base from V and 3 bases from J; bases unmatched to any gene: 2. This CDR3 has 15 residues. The V gene's germline CDR1 is LGHDT and CDR2 YNNKEL (reference sequence).

CDR3 loop: CAWKKLSYNEQFF. The CDR3 DNA reads TGTGCCTGGAAAAAGCTTTCCTACAATGAGCAGTTCTTC. The V call is TRBV30, the J call TRBJ2-1, with D uncertain. The germline V gene encodes CDR1 GTSNPN and CDR2 SVGIG (reference sequence). The CDR3 spans 13 residues. V lost 4 bases, J lost 1 base, and 8 bases lay in between.

The chain joins TRBV4-3 to TRBJ1-5; D uncertain. V was shortened by 0 bases and J by 3 bases, with 15 bases between the two germline ends. The CDR3 has 17 residues. Germline V gene data show CDR1 as LGHNA and CDR2 as YSLEER. DNA for the CDR3: TGCGCCAGCAGCCAAGATATAAACAGACGGGACAATCAGCCCCAGCATTTT. Translated, it gives CASSQDINRRDNQPQHF.